This T cell receptor (delta chain) was captured in a study of delta chains in infants with herpesvirus infections. Turning to the study itself: Ugandan infants were followed prospectively from birth through primary CMV infection.

V lost 0 bases, J lost 0 bases, and 21 bases stayed unmatched. Germline-derived CDR1 and CDR2 are TSWWSYY and QGS. The CDR3 sequence is 22 residues long. With respect to this clone: Its specificity is unknown. A read error likely explains why the TCRdb protein, taken from a much larger clone, differs from this DNA's translation at residue 8; the protein shown is translated from the DNA.

Reverse transcription of PBMC RNA used primers specific for the gamma and delta chains. TCRdb reran clone calling via CATT on the RT-PCR reads. The sample contains more than 95 delta-chain clones, approximately 10% of which appear only once. Broader study findings: Absence in CMV-uninfected infants may reflect the detection limit only.

The V and J genes are TRDV1 and TRDJ1; 8 nucleotides agree with TRDD3. Specimen: peripheral blood, collected at time point 2 of longitudinal follow-up. This sequence was found in a human donor who was a Ugandan infant, either HIV-exposed or HIV-unexposed (not recorded which). CDR3 nucleotides: TGTGCTCTTGGGGAACTGAAAAGGGGATACCCTCTCATCGTCGCTTACACCGATAAACTCATCTTT. It specifies CALGELKRGYPLIVAYTDKLIF.